This TCR beta chain derives from a study of monozygotic twins with inflammatory bowel disease. TCRdb re-called the 5' RACE reads and shows each CDR3 protein once, DNA omitted. The repertoire table contains fewer than 550,000 distinct CDR3 sequences. Germline V lookup: CDR1 LNHDA, CDR2 SQIVND (reference sequence). The CDR3 contains 14 residues. The sample consisted of blood. This clonotype originated in a human donor with ulcerative colitis or Crohn's disease, or a healthy co-twin of an affected twin (not recorded which). The chain recombines TRBV19 with TRBJ2-1; TCRdb indicates TRBD1, and absent DNA this call remains unverified. The CDR3 spells CASSSPGGRDEQFF.